Detailed here is one T cell receptor beta chain. The data were taken from a study of T cells in tumors after PD-1 blockade. The assay was immunoSEQ multiplex PCR, and TCRdb's table has in-frame clones only and misses some. This table holds 35,000 or so clones, approximately 78% found once. The sequenced sample was PBMCs, obtained before anti-PD-1 treatment. This receptor was obtained from a human donor with basal cell carcinoma.

For the CDR3, the DNA is TGCGCCAGCAGCTTGGGGGGGTCTACCCCGCAGTATTTT. Protein product: CASSLGGSTPQYF. This chain uses TRBV5-1 with TRBJ2-3, with D perhaps TRBD1 or TRBD2 (5 bases each). Germline V lookup: CDR1 SGHRS, CDR2 YFSETQ. The CDR3 totals 13 residues. Deletions cut 0 bases from V and 10 bases from J, with 12 bases between. Looking up the rest from reference TRBV5-1 and TRBJ2-3 gives the full variable domain: KAGVTQTPRYLIKTRGQQVTLSCSPISGHRSVSWYQQTPGQGLQFLFEYFSETQRNKGNFPGRFSGRQFSNSRSEMNVSTLELGDSALYLCASSLGGSTPQYFGPGTRLTVL.